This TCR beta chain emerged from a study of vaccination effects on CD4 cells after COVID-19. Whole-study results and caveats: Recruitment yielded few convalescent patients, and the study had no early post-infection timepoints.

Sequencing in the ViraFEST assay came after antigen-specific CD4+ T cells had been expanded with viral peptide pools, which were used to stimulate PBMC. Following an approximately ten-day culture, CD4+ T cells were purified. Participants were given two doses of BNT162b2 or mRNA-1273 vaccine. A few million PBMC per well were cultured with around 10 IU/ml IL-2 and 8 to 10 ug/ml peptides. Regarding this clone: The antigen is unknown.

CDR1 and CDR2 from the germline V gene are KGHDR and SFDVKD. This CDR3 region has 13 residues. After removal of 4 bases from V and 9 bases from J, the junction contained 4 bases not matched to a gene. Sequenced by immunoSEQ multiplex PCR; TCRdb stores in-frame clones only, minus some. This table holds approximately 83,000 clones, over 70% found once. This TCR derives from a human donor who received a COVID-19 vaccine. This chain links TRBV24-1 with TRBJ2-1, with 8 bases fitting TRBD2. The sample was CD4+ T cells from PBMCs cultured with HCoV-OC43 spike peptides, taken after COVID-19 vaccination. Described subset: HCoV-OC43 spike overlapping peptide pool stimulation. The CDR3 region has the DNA TGTGCCACCAGTGACGGGGGGGCCGGTGAGCAGTTCTTC. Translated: CATSDGGAGEQFF.